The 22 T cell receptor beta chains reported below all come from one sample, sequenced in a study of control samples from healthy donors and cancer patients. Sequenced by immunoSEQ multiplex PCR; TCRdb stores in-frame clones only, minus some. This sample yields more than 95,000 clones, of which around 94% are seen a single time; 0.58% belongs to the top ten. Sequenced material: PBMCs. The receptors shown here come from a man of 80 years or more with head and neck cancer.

CDR3 loop: CASKSRQATF. The CDR3 DNA sequence: TGTGCCAGCAAGTCACGACAGGCCACCTTT. The chain links TRBV21-1 to TRBJ1-1; the DNA was not compared with TRBD1, the D call given in the table. TRBV21-1 is flagged as a pseudogene. The CDR3 extends over 10 amino acids.

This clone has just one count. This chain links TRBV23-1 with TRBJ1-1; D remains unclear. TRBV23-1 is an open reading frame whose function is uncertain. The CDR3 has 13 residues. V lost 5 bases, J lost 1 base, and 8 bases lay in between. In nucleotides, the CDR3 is TGCGCCAGCAGTGAACGGCGGAACACTGAAGCTTTCTTT. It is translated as CASSERRNTEAFF.

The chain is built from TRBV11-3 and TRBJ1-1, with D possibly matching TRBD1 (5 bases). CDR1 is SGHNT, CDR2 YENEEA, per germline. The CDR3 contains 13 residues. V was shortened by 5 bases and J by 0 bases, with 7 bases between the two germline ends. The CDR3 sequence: CASSIQVNTEAFF. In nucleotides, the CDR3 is TGTGCCAGCAGCATACAGGTGAACACTGAAGCTTTCTTT.

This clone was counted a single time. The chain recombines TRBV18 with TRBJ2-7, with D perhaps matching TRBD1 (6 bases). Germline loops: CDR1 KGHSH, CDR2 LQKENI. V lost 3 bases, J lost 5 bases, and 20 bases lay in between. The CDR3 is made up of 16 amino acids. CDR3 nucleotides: TGTGCCAGCTCACCGACTCCGACAGGCGGAACCGACGAGCAGTACTTC. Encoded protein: CASSPTPTGGTDEQYF.

The CDR3: CASLSGSGPQETQYF. In DNA, the CDR3 is TGTGCCAGCTTAAGCGGGAGCGGGCCTCAAGAGACCCAGTACTTC. The rearrangement links TRBV18 to TRBJ2-5, with 8 bases lining up with TRBD2. The germline V gene encodes CDR1 KGHSH and CDR2 LQKENI. V trimming: 7 bases; J trimming: 2 bases; junction bases outside the gene matches: 9. CDR3 length: 15 amino acids. The variable domain in full, completed from reference TRBV18 and TRBJ2-5, reads NAGVMQNPRHLVRRRGQEARLRCSPMKGHSHVYWYRQLPEEGLKFMVYLQKENIIDESGMPKERFSAEFPKEGPSILRIQQVVRGDSAAYFCASLSGSGPQETQYFGPGTRLLVL.

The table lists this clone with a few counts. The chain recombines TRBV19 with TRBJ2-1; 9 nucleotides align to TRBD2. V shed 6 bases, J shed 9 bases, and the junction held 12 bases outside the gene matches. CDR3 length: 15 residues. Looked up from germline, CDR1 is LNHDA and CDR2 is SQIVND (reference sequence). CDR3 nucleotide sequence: TGTGCCAGTAGGGGGAGTAGCGGGAGTGCAACTGAGCAGTTCTTC. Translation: CASRGSSGSATEQFF.

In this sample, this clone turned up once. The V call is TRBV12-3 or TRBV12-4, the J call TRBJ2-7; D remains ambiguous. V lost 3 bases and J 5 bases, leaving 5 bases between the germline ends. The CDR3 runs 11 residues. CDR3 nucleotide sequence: TGTGCCAGCAGTTTCCACAACGAGCAGTACTTC. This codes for CASSFHNEQYF.

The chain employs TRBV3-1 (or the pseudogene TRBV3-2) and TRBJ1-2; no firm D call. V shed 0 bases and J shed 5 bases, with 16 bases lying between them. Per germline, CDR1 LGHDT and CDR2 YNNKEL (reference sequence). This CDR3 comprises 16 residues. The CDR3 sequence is CASSQEKVSAGYGYTF. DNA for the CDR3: TGTGCCAGCAGCCAAGAAAAAGTCTCGGCGGGGTATGGCTACACCTTC.

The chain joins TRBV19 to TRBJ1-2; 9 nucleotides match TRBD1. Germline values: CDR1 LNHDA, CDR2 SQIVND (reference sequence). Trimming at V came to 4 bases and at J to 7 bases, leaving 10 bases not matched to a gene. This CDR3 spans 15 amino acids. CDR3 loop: CASSTRGQGVGGYTF. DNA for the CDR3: TGTGCCAGTAGTACCCGGGGACAGGGAGTAGGTGGCTACACCTTC. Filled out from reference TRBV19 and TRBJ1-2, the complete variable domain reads DGGITQSPKYLFRKEGQNVTLSCEQNLNHDAMYWYRQDPGQGLRLIYYSQIVNDFQKGDIAEGYSVSREKKESFPLTVTSAQKNPTAFYLCASSTRGQGVGGYTFGSGTRLTVV.

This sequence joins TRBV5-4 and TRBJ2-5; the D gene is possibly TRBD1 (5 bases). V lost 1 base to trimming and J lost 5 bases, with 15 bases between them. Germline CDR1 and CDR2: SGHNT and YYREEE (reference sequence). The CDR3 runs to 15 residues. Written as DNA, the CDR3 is TGTGCCAGCAGCTTGTCCAGGGAAGTACGCGAGACCCAGTACTTC. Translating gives CASSLSREVRETQYF. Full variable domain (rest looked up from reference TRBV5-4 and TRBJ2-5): ETGVTQSPTHLIKTRGQQVTLRCSSQSGHNTVSWYQQALGQGPQFIFQYYREEENGRGNFPPRFSGLQFPNYSSELNVNALELDDSALYLCASSLSREVRETQYFGPGTRLLVL.

The CDR3 region is CATSFPGQPYEQYF. CDR3 in DNA: TGTGCCACCAGCTTTCCGGGACAGCCCTACGAGCAGTACTTC. The chain joins TRBV15 to TRBJ2-7; the match to TRBD1 covers 7 bases. Unmatched junction bases numbered 6, after V lost 5 bases and J lost 2 bases. The CDR3 is made up of 14 amino acids. Germline V gene data show CDR1 as LNHNV and CDR2 as YYDKDF (reference sequence).

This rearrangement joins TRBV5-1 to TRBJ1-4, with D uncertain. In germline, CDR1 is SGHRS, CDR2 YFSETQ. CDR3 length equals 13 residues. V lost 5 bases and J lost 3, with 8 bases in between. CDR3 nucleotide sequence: TGCGCCAGCAGGATAGCATCTAATGAAAAACTGTTTTTT. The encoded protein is CASRIASNEKLFF.

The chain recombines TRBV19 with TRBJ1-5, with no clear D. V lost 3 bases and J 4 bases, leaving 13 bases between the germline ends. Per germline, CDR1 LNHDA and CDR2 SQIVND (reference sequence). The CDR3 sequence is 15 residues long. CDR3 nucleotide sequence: TGTGCCAGTAGTATTGTCGGATCGGGGAATCAGCCCCAGCATTTT. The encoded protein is CASSIVGSGNQPQHF.

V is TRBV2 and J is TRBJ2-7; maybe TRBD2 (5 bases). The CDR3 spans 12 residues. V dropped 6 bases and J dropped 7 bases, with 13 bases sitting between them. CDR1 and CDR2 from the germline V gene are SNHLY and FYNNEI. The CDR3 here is CASRRSGGEQYF. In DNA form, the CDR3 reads TGTGCCAGCAGAAGGTCAGGCGGGGAGCAGTACTTC.

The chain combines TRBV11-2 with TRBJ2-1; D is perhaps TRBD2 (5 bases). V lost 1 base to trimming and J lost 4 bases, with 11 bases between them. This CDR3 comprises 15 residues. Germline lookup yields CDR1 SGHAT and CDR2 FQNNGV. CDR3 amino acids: CASSLVGLAYNEQFF. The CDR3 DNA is TGTGCCAGCAGCTTAGTGGGTCTAGCTTACAATGAGCAGTTCTTC.

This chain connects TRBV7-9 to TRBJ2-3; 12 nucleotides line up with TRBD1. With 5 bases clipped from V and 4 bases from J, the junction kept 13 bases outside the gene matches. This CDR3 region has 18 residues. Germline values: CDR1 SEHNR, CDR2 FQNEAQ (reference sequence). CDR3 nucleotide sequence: TGTGCCAGCAGCGGATCCGGGACAGGGGGCGGGTTCCCAGATACGCAGTATTTT. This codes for CASSGSGTGGGFPDTQYF.

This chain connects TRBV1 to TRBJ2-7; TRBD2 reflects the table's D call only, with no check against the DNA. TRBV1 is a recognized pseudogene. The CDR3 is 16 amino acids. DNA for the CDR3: TGCACCAGCAGCCAAGACATTAGCGGGAGTTGCTACGAGCAGTACTTC. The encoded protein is CTSSQDISGSCYEQYF.

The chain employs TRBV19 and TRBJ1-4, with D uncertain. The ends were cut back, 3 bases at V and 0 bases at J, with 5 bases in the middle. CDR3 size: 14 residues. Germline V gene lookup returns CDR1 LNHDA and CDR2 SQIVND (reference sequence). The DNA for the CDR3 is TGTGCCAGTAGTATGGCAACAACTAATGAAAAACTGTTTTTT. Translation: CASSMATTNEKLFF.

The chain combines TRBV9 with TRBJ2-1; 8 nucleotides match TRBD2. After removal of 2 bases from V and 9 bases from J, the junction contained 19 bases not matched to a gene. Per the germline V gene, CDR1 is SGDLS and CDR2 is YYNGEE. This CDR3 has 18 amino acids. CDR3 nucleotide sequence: TGTGCCAGCAGCGTTTTTGCGAATAGTGGACTAGCTCGTAGTGAGCAGTTCTTC. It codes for CASSVFANSGLARSEQFF.

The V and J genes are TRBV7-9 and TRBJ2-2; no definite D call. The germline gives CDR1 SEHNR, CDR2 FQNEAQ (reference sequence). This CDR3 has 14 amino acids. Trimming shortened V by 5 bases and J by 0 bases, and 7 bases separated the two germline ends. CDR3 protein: CASSSYANTGELFF. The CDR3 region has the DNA TGTGCCAGCAGCAGTTATGCGAACACCGGGGAGCTGTTTTTT.

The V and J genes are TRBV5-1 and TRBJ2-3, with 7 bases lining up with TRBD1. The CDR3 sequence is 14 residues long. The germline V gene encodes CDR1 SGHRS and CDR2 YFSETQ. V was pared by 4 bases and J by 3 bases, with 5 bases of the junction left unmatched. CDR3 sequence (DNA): TGCGCCAGCAGCACCCAGACAGGGACAGATACGCAGTATTTT. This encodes CASSTQTGTDTQYF.

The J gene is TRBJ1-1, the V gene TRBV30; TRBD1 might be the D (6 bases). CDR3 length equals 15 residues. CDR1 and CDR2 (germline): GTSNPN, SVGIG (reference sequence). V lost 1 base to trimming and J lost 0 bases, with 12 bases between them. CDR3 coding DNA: TGTGCCTGGAGTGCCGGGAGGGACATGAACACTGAAGCTTTCTTT. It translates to CAWSAGRDMNTEAFF.